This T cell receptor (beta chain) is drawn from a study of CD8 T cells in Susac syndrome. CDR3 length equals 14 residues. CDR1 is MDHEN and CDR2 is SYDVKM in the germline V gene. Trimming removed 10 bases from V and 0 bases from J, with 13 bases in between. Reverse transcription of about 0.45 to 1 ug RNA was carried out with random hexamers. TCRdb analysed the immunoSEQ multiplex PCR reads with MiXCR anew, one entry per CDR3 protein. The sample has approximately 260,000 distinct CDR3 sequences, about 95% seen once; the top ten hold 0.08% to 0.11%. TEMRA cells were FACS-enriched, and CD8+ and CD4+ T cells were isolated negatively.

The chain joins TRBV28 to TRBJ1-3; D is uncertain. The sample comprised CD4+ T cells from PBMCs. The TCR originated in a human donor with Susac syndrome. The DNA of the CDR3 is TGTGCCACCTTAGACGGTAGCTCTGGAAACACCATATATTTT. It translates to CATLDGSSGNTIYF.